This TCR beta chain is from a study of CD8 T cells in Susac syndrome. The CDR3 totals 17 residues. The germline V gene encodes CDR1 SGHAT and CDR2 FQNNGV. Trimming removed 5 bases from V and 2 bases from J; junction bases left unmatched: 4. Random hexamers were used to reverse transcribe roughly 0.45 to 1 ug of RNA. TCRdb re-called the immunoSEQ multiplex PCR reads with MiXCR, one entry per CDR3 protein. The sample has approximately 210,000 distinct CDR3 sequences; around 96% are singletons. The source material was CD4+ T cells from PBMCs. This rearrangement joins TRBV11-2 to TRBJ2-3; 16 bases align to TRBD2. This TCR came from a human donor with multiple sclerosis. The CDR3 loop reads CASSAGLAGGPTDTQYF. In DNA form, the CDR3 reads TGTGCCAGCAGCGCGGGACTAGCGGGGGGGCCCACAGATACGCAGTATTTT.